This T cell receptor beta chain was documented in a study of blood T cell repertoires in COVID-19 (TCRdb year 2020). Study-level background: Samples covering the acute and convalescent phases of COVID-19 were provided by collaborators in the United States, Italy and Spain. The material from the prospective study consisted of cDNA or gDNA derived from T cells, B-cell-depleted T cells, or PBMCs. Subjects who had been exposed to COVID-19, were actively infected with it, or had recovered from it provided the deeply sampled blood TCRbeta repertoires that made up the dataset. A freely available public database, intended as a resource for researchers studying the immune response to SARS-CoV-2, is where the repertoires were released. The samples were drawn from the first 160 participants of the ongoing ImmuneRACE study and from more than 1,000 subjects provided by 6 global collaborators. Where available, HLA class I and class II types were obtained from metadata supplied by the sample provider rather than from assay-based typing. A de-identified subject ID, COVID-19 status, age in years and sex were almost always included in the sample metadata. General conclusions and limits of the study: How much clinical and demographic metadata was included differed by source and by participant, and the metadata was provided uncurated.

This clone was detected only a few times. There is no known antigen for this receptor. No per-base quality is available; no much larger clone lies one base away. The collaborating institutions used their own protocols to collect whole blood in K2EDTA tubes. For TCRbeta analysis, collaborators shipped samples as frozen whole blood, isolated PBMCs, or DNA extracted from either of those sample types. The immunoSEQ Assay, a bias-controlled multiplex PCR, was used to amplify TCRbeta CDR3 regions from genomic DNA. In the source study's methods: The number of nucleated cells in each sample was estimated by amplification of reference gene primers within the assay. To quantify the absolute abundance of each unique TCRbeta CDR3 rearrangement, sequence reads were collapsed and filtered. For each sample, productive Simpson clonality was calculated as the square root of Simpson's diversity index across productive rearrangements. TCRdb stores this immuneACCESS table with in-frame sequences only. Part of the clones is absent; in the studies checked, under half of the shortfall reflects unresolved V genes, and no reason is known for the rest. The V and J calls and clone size are taken from that table; D and trimming were inferred from the DNA. In all, the sample holds around 100,000 clones, and under 90% of those were seen once. Roughly 13% of the sample is taken by the ten largest.

The CDR3 spans 14 residues, from the cysteine through the phenylalanine. Only CDR3 DNA remains: 42 bases, in frame from the first base. Relative to germline, V is 4 bases shorter and J is 3 bases shorter, with 13 bases between their ends. CDR1 and CDR2, looked up from the germline V gene, are SGHNT and YENEEA. Sequencing was done on a sample of peripheral blood. The V and J genes are TRBV11-3 and TRBJ2-7; TRBD2 is a possible D gene, resting on 6 matching bases. The sequence was obtained from a human donor in a cohort sampled during active COVID-19. The DNA reads as follows: TGTGCCAGCAGCTCAGGAGGCGGGGACTACGAGCAGTACTTC. The encoded protein is CASSSGGGDYEQYF.